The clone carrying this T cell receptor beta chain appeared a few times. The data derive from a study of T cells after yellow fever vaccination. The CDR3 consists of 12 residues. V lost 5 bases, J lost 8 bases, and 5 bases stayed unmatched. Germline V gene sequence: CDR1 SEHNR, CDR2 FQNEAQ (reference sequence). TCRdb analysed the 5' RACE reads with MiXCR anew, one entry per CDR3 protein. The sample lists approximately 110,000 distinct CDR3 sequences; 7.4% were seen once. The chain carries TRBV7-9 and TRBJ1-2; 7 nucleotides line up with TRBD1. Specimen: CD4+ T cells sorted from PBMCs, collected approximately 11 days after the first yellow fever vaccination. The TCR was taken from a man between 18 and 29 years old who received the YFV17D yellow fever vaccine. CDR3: CASSPTGDGYTF. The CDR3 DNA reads TGTGCCAGCAGCCCTACAGGGGACGGCTACACCTTC.